Listed below are T cell receptor beta chains from one sample, sequenced in a study of blood T cell repertoires in COVID-19. TCRdb's copy holds only in-frame clones and misses some; the assay was immunoSEQ multiplex PCR. This sample has about 460,000 clones, with more than 85% found just once. Sequencing was performed on PBMCs or T cells enriched from blood (not recorded which). The receptors shown here come from a woman aged 55-69 years who had recovered from COVID-19. Both conserved end residues are part of each CDR3. The D gene is left open where the match is weak. The listing skips clone size in some rows; elsewhere it reads once, few, many or a size class.

d_gene: TRBD1
j_gene: TRBJ2-7
abundance: NA
v_gene: TRBV5-6
CDR3aa: CASSWTGSSYEQYF
CDR3nt: TGTGCCAGCAGCTGGACAGGGTCATCCTACGAGCAGTACTTC

d_gene: TRBD1
j_gene: TRBJ2-2
abundance: few
v_gene: TRBV6-5
CDR3aa: CASTRQGKTGELFF
CDR3nt: TGTGCCAGCACTCGACAGGGGAAAACCGGGGAGCTGTTTTTT

d_gene: NA
j_gene: TRBJ1-5
abundance: NA
v_gene: TRBV24-1
CDR3aa: CATSDPRTSNEPQHF
CDR3nt: TGTGCCACCAGTGATCCTCGGACTTCAAATGAGCCCCAGCATTTT

d_gene: NA
j_gene: TRBJ2-7
abundance: once
v_gene: TRBV2
CDR3aa: CASRFGGIEQYF
CDR3nt: TGTGCCAGCCGGTTCGGAGGAATCGAGCAGTACTTC

d_gene: TRBD1
j_gene: TRBJ2-5
abundance: NA
v_gene: TRBV24-1
CDR3aa: CATSEATGSGETQYF
CDR3nt: TGTGCCACCAGTGAGGCGACAGGGTCCGGGGAGACCCAGTACTTC

d_gene: TRBD2
j_gene: TRBJ2-1
abundance: once
v_gene: TRBV18
CDR3aa: CASSPRRGGHNEQFF
CDR3nt: TGTGCCAGCTCACCGAGGCGGGGGGGCCACAATGAGCAGTTCTTC

d_gene: NA
j_gene: TRBJ1-1
abundance: NA
v_gene: TRBV7-9
CDR3aa: CASSFVGVNTEAFF
CDR3nt: TGTGCCAGCAGCTTCGTCGGAGTGAACACTGAAGCTTTCTTT

d_gene: TRBD2
j_gene: TRBJ2-1
abundance: NA
v_gene: TRBV7-2
CDR3aa: CASSLGLGGARNEQFF
CDR3nt: TGTGCCAGCAGCTTAGGCCTCGGGGGGGCCCGGAATGAGCAGTTCTTC

d_gene: NA
j_gene: TRBJ1-1
abundance: NA
v_gene: TRBV11-3
CDR3aa: CASSLGQGGTEAFF
CDR3nt: TGTGCCAGCAGCTTAGGCCAGGGAGGAACTGAAGCTTTCTTT

d_gene: NA
j_gene: TRBJ1-2
abundance: NA
v_gene: TRBV30
CDR3aa: CAWSRWSRTLSYGYTF
CDR3nt: TGTGCCTGGAGTCGATGGAGTCGAACGCTTAGCTATGGCTACACCTTC

d_gene: TRBD1
j_gene: TRBJ1-4
abundance: NA
v_gene: TRBV29-1
CDR3aa: CSVSQGLSNEKLFF
CDR3nt: TGCAGCGTTTCACAGGGGTTATCTAATGAAAAACTGTTTTTT

d_gene: NA
j_gene: TRBJ1-2
abundance: NA
v_gene: TRBV2
CDR3aa: CASIINRGGASYGYTF
CDR3nt: TGTGCCAGCATAATAAACCGAGGGGGGGCCAGCTATGGCTACACCTTC

d_gene: NA
j_gene: TRBJ2-2
abundance: NA
v_gene: TRBV3-1/TRBV3-2
CDR3aa: CASSPRSTGELFF
CDR3nt: TGTGCCAGCAGCCCCCGGTCCACCGGGGAGCTGTTTTTT